Each of the 18 T cell receptor beta chains below was sequenced from the same sample in a study of T cell repertoires in cytomegalovirus infection. TCRdb passed the reads through MiXCR, listing each CDR3 protein once. The sample contains over 300,000 distinct CDR3 sequences, 17% of which appear only once. Sequenced input: PBMCs. The receptors were sampled from a human donor in good health (CMV status not recorded). Some clones in this sample may be carry-over from other donors' samples.

V usage is TRBV11-2 and J usage is TRBJ2-7; 7 bases align to TRBD1. With 2 bases clipped from V and 8 bases from J, the junction kept 9 bases outside the gene matches. The germline gives CDR1 SGHAT, CDR2 FQNNGV. This CDR3 comprises 14 residues. The CDR3 DNA follows: TGTGCCAGCAGCTTATTGACTGACAGGGACAAGCAGTACTTC. It is translated as CASSLLTDRDKQYF.

This clonotype was recorded many times. The genes are TRBV7-2 and TRBJ2-6; TRBD1 might be the D (6 bases). V gave up 8 bases and J gave up 4 bases, with 15 bases separating them. The CDR3 length is 15 residues. In germline, CDR1 is SGHTA, CDR2 FQGNSA. The CDR3, as DNA: TGTGCCAGCCGCGCCCAGGGGACAGGGGCCAACGTCCTGACTTTC. This translates into CASRAQGTGANVLTF.

This clonotype was counted between two and nine times. The chain joins TRBV19 to TRBJ1-2, with D possibly TRBD1 on 6 matching bases. Deletions cut 4 bases from V and 2 bases from J, with 23 bases between. Germline V gene data show CDR1 as LNHDA and CDR2 as SQIVND (reference sequence). The CDR3 length is 18 residues. The CDR3 bases are TGTGCCAGTAGTACACAGGGTGCGGAACCCGCACGGAACTATGGCTACACCTTC. Amino acids: CASSTQGAEPARNYGYTF. The variable domain in full, completed from reference TRBV19 and TRBJ1-2, reads DGGITQSPKYLFRKEGQNVTLSCEQNLNHDAMYWYRQDPGQGLRLIYYSQIVNDFQKGDIAEGYSVSREKKESFPLTVTSAQKNPTAFYLCASSTQGAEPARNYGYTFGSGTRLTVV.

V gene TRBV12-3 or TRBV12-4 combines with J gene TRBJ1-1, with D perhaps TRBD1 (5 bases). Trimming cost V 0 bases and J 6 bases, with 20 bases left between them. This CDR3 contains 17 residues. In nucleotides, the CDR3 is TGTGCCAGCAGTTTAGCGCGGCAGGGCCGGTACCAGGCTGAAGCTTTCTTT. Protein product: CASSLARQGRYQAEAFF.

A word on this clonotype: The junction and the germline gene differ at one end; a read error may be behind it. This chain connects TRBV6-8 to TRBJ2-5; D perhaps matches TRBD1 (6 bases). The CDR3 spans 15 residues. The V gene's germline CDR1 is MNHGY and CDR2 SAAAGT. Here the CDR3 reads CASSYSGALQGTQYF. The DNA of the CDR3 is TGTGCCAGCAGTTACTCGGGGGCACTCCAAGGGACCCAGTACTTC.

This clonotype was seen repeatedly, ten times or more. The V gene is TRBV7-8, the J gene TRBJ1-1, with D unclear. Germline V gives CDR1 SGHVS, CDR2 FQNEAQ. With 5 bases removed from V and 11 bases from J, the gap between germline ends came to 15 bases. There are 12 residues in the CDR3. The DNA for the CDR3 is TGTGCCAGCAGCCCCTCTCAGGTAACGGCTTTCTTT. Translating gives CASSPSQVTAFF.

This clonotype showed up many times. The gene calls are TRBV19 and TRBJ2-6; D may match TRBD1 or TRBD2 (6 bases each). There are 19 residues in the CDR3. Trimming cost V 5 bases and J 0 bases, with 20 bases left between them. Germline assignment: CDR1 LNHDA and CDR2 SQIVND (reference sequence). Written as DNA, the CDR3 is TGTGCCAGTAGTGGAGGGTGGGGACAAGGACCCTCTGGGGCCAACGTCCTGACTTTC. Amino acids: CASSGGWGQGPSGANVLTF.

This clonotype was detected many times. This chain connects TRBV7-2 to TRBJ2-5; TRBD1 is a possible D gene (8 bases). V was pared by 5 bases and J by 2 bases, with 24 bases between. The CDR3 is 18 residues long. CDR1 SGHTA and CDR2 FQGNSA come from the germline V gene. CDR3: CASSLTGGGGLRQETQYF. In DNA, the CDR3 is TGTGCCAGCAGCCTTACAGGGGGGGGCGGTCTGAGGCAAGAGACCCAGTACTTC.

Many counts were recorded for this clonotype. The V call is TRBV7-8, the J call TRBJ2-3, with 9 bases fitting TRBD2. CDR3 size: 16 residues. Trimming cost V 3 bases and J 4 bases; bases outside gene matches: 8. The germline gives CDR1 SGHVS, CDR2 FQNEAQ. As DNA, the CDR3 is TGTGCCAGCAGCTTTTATGGCGGGGGGGCCGCAGATACGCAGTATTTT. Translation: CASSFYGGGAADTQYF. The entire variable domain, with the rest obtained from reference TRBV7-8 and TRBJ2-3, is as follows: GAGVSQSPRYKVAKRGQDVALRCDPISGHVSLFWYQQALGQGPEFLTYFQNEAQLDKSGLPSDRFFAERPEGSVSTLKIQRTQQEDSAVYLCASSFYGGGAADTQYFGPGTRLTVL.

This clonotype occurred many times. The V gene is TRBV7-2, the J gene TRBJ2-4, with D perhaps given as TRBD1 or TRBD2 (5 bases each). Germline values: CDR1 SGHTA, CDR2 FQGNSA. This CDR3 is 14 amino acids long. The V and J ends lost 5 bases and 8 bases respectively, with 16 bases between them. The CDR3 region is CASSTNSGTDIQYF. CDR3 in DNA: TGTGCCAGCAGCACCAATTCCGGGACGGACATTCAGTACTTC.

This clonotype was recorded a few times. The chain uses TRBV20-1 and TRBJ2-3, with 14 nucleotides matching TRBD2. Losses at the gene ends were 8 bases for V and 3 bases for J; bases not matched to a gene: 1. CDR1 is DFQATT, CDR2 SNEGSKA, per germline (reference sequence). CDR3 size: 13 residues. The CDR3: CSRTSGRTDTQYF. The CDR3 nucleotides read TGCAGTAGGACTAGCGGGAGGACAGATACGCAGTATTTT.

This clonotype was seen many times. The V gene is TRBV28, the J gene TRBJ2-7, with no clear D. Germline values: CDR1 MDHEN, CDR2 SYDVKM. The ends were cut back, 6 bases at V and 5 bases at J, with 14 bases in the middle. The CDR3 covers 13 residues. The CDR3 sequence is CASSSPPPNEQYF. CDR3 DNA: TGTGCCAGCAGCTCCCCCCCCCCGAACGAGCAGTACTTC.

This clonotype appeared many times. The chain combines TRBV7-2 with TRBJ2-7; D ambiguous. Trimming removed 8 bases from V and 0 bases from J, with 11 bases in between. The V gene's germline CDR1 is SGHTA and CDR2 FQGNSA. This CDR3 is 13 amino acids long. CDR3 nucleotides: TGTGCCAGCTCAGATGGAAGCTCCTACGAGCAGTACTTC. This translates into CASSDGSSYEQYF. Full variable domain (rest looked up from reference TRBV7-2 and TRBJ2-7): GAGVSQSPSNKVTEKGKDVELRCDPISGHTALYWYRQSLGQGLEFLIYFQGNSAPDKSGLPSDRFSAERTGGSVSTLTIQRTQQEDSAVYLCASSDGSSYEQYFGPGTRLTVT.

This clonotype was observed at least ten times. Relative to the germline gene, one junction end is altered; a read error may explain this. The chain couples TRBV7-2 to TRBJ2-3, with 8 bases identical to TRBD2. Looked up from germline, CDR1 is SGHTA and CDR2 is FQGNSA. The CDR3 loop spans 12 amino acids. CDR3 in amino acids: CASSIAGLTQYF. CDR3 DNA: TGTGCCAGCAGCATAGCGGGGCTAACGCAGTATTTT.

This clonotype was counted ten times or more. The V call is TRBV7-6, the J call TRBJ2-2, with 10 bases aligning to TRBD2. V was clipped by 5 bases and J by 5 bases; unmatched bases: 5. The CDR3 is made up of 15 amino acids. The germline gives CDR1 SGHVS, CDR2 FNYEAQ. CDR3 sequence (DNA): TGTGCCAGCAGCCGTAGCGGGGGGCAAACCGGGGAGCTGTTTTTT. This encodes CASSRSGGQTGELFF.

This clonotype was seen many times. This sequence joins TRBV7-2 and TRBJ1-1, with TRBD1 matching over 7 bases. This CDR3 comprises 14 residues. V was pared by 2 bases and J by 3 bases, with 3 bases of the junction left unmatched. Per the germline V gene, CDR1 is SGHTA and CDR2 is FQGNSA. CDR3 nucleotides: TGTGCCAGCAGCTTATCGGGACAGCACACTGAAGCTTTCTTT. Encoded protein: CASSLSGQHTEAFF.

This sequence joins TRBV20-1 and TRBJ1-1; D is perhaps TRBD1 (6 bases). V lost 7 bases, J lost 2 bases, and 20 bases lay in between. CDR1 is DFQATT, CDR2 SNEGSKA, per germline (reference sequence). The CDR3 length is 15 residues. This chain's CDR3 is CSVRANEQGNTEAFF. Written as DNA, the CDR3 is TGCAGTGTCCGAGCAAATGAACAGGGAAACACTGAAGCTTTCTTT.

This clonotype was recorded many times. The chain joins TRBV20-1 to TRBJ2-2, with D uncertain. The CDR3 is made up of 13 amino acids. Germline CDR1 reads DFQATT; CDR2 reads SNEGSKA (reference sequence). V was clipped by 1 base and J by 4 bases, with 7 bases between them. The chain's CDR3 is CSARVVSTGELFF. The CDR3 DNA sequence: TGCAGTGCTAGAGTTGTGAGCACCGGGGAGCTGTTTTTT.